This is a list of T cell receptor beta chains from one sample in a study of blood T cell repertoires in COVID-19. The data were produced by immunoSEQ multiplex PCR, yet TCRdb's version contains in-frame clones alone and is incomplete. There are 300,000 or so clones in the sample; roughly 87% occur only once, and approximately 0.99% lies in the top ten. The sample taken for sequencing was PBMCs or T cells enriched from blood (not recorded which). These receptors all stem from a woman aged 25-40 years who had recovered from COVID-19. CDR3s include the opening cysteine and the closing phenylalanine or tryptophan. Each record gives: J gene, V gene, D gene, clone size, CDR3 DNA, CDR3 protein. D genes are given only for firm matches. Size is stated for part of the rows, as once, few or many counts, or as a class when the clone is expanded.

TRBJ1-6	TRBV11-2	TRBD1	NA	TGTGCCAGCAGCTTCGGCCAAAGGTGGGGACAGGGACCTCGGCCACCCCTCCACTTT	CASSFGQRWGQGPRPPLHF
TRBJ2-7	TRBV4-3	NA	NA	TGCGCCAGCAGCCAAGGAGCCCGCGGGACAGCCTACGAGCAGTACTTC	CASSQGARGTAYEQYF
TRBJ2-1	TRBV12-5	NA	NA	TGTGCTAGTGGTTTGGCTACGGGGGTCTCCTACAATGAGCAGTTCTTC	CASGLATGVSYNEQFF
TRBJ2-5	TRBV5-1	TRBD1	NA	TGCGCCAGCAGCATTCGGCGGACAGGGGACGAGACCCAGTACTTC	CASSIRRTGDETQYF
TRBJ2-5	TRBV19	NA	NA	TGTGCCAGTAGTCTGGCGGGGAGCTTGGGGACCCAGTACTTC	CASSLAGSLGTQYF
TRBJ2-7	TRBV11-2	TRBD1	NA	TGTGCCAGCAGCTTTGAAAAAGGGACAGGGATCTCTCCCTACGAGCAGTACTTC	CASSFEKGTGISPYEQYF
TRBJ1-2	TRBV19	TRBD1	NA	TGTGCCAGTAGGGAGAAGGACAGGGGAGTAGACTATGGCTACACCTTC	CASREKDRGVDYGYTF
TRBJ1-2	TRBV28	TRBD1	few	TGTGCCAGCAGTCCCCCCCCGGGACAGGCCTTC	CASSPPPGQAF
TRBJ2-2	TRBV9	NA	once	TGTGCCAGCAGCGTAGCGGCGGGGAGGACCGGGGAGCTGTTTTTT	CASSVAAGRTGELFF
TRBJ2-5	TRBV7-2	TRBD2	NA	TGTGCCAGCAGAACTGGTAGCTGGGGGGGACAAGAGACCCAGTACTTC	CASRTGSWGGQETQYF
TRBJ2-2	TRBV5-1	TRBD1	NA	TGCGCCAGCAGCAACCAAGACAGGGGGAACACCGGGGAGCTGTTTTTT	CASSNQDRGNTGELFF
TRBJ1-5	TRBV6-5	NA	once	TGTGCCAGCAGTTACGGGCAGGTAAACCAGCCCCAGCATTTT	CASSYGQVNQPQHF
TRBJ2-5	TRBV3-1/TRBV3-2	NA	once	TGTGCCAGCAGCCAGATCAGGGGCTTCCAAGAGACCCAGTACTTC	CASSQIRGFQETQYF
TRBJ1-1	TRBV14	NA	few	TGTGCCAGCAGCTCTTACATGAACACTGAAGCTTTCTTT	CASSSYMNTEAFF
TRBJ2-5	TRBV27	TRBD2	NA	TGTGCCAGCAGTCGACTAGCGGGGGGGCCTTGGGAAGAGACCCAGTACTTC	CASSRLAGGPWEETQYF
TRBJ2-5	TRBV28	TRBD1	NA	TGTGCCAGCAGCCCCGGGACAGGGGAGTACGGTCAAGAGACCCAGTACTTC	CASSPGTGEYGQETQYF
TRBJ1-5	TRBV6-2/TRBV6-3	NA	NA	TGTGCCAGCAGTTACTCGGCTAGCAATCAGCCCCAGCATTTT	CASSYSASNQPQHF
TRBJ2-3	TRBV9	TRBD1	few	TGTGCCAGCAGCTACCGACAGGGGGCCACAGATACGCAGTATTTT	CASSYRQGATDTQYF
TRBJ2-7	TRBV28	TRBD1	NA	TGTGCCAGCTTTAGGACAGGGGGCTCCTACGAGCAGTACTTC	CASFRTGGSYEQYF
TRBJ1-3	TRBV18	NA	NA	TGTGCCAGCTCACCAAGAGGATTCGGAAACACCATATATTTT	CASSPRGFGNTIYF
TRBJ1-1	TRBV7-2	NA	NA	TGTGCCAGCAGCTCCCGTGGGGCCATGAACACTGAAGCTTTCTTT	CASSSRGAMNTEAFF
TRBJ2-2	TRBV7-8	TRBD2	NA	TGTGCCAGCAGCCTCTGGGGGGACTACAACACCGGGGAGCTGTTTTTT	CASSLWGDYNTGELFF
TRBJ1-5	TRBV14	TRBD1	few	TGTGCCAGCAGCCAGGGACAGGGGGCGAATCAGCCCCAGCATTTT	CASSQGQGANQPQHF
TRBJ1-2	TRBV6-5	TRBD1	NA	TGTGCCAGCAGGACCTTGACAGGGGGCGATGGCTACACCTTC	CASRTLTGGDGYTF
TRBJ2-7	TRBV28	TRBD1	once	TGTGCCAGCAGCCTGGGACAGGGGGCTAACGAGCAGTACTTC	CASSLGQGANEQYF
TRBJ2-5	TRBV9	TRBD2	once	TGTGCCAGCAGCGGACTAGCGTATGAAGAGACCCAGTACTTC	CASSGLAYEETQYF
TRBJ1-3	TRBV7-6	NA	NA	TGTGCCAGCAGCCCCGCTTCATTTCCGGGGTTGGGAGGAAACACCATATATTTT	CASSPASFPGLGGNTIYF
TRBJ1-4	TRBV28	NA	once	TGTGCCAGCAGTCGATGGAGGGTGGGGATTAATGAAAAACTGTTTTTT	CASSRWRVGINEKLFF
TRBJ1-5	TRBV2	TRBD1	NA	TGTGCCAGCACTTTGGGACAGGTCTATCAGCCCCAGCATTTT	CASTLGQVYQPQHF
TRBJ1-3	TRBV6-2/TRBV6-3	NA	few	TGTGCCAGCAGTGTCGGGGGCTCTGGAAACACCATATATTTT	CASSVGGSGNTIYF
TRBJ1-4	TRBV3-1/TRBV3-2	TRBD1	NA	TGTGCCAGCAGCAAAATTGACAGGGTGTCGGAAAAACTGTTTTTT	CASSKIDRVSEKLFF
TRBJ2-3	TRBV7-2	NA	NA	TGTGCCAGCAGCTACACAGGAGGGGGCACAGATACGCAGTATTTT	CASSYTGGGTDTQYF
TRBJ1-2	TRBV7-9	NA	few	TGTGCCAGCAGCTTAGCAGGGGCTCGGTATGGCTACACCTTC	CASSLAGARYGYTF
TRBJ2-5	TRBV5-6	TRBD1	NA	TGTGCCAGCAGTGGACAGGGAAGAGAGACCCAGTACTTC	CASSGQGRETQYF
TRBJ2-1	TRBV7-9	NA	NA	TGTGCCAGCAGCTTAGTTTCCCGGTCAGAACAGTACAATGAGCAGTTCTTC	CASSLVSRSEQYNEQFF
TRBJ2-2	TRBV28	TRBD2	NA	TGTGCCAGCACCGCAGGGAGGGCCGGGGAGCTGTTTTTT	CASTAGRAGELFF
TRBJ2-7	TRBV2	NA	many	TGTGCCAGCACCCCGCAAGGGGTCTCCTACGAGCAGTACTTC	CASTPQGVSYEQYF
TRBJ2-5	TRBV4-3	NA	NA	TGCGCCAGCAGCCAAGCTCTCCAGGGGCCCGGGCGCCAAGAGACCCAGTACTTC	CASSQALQGPGRQETQYF
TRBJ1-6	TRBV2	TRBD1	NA	TGTGCCAGCGACCCGGGACAGGCCCCCCTCCACTTT	CASDPGQAPLHF
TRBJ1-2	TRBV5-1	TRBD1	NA	TGCGCCAGCAGCCCGGAGACAGGGGAGGGCACTGGCTACACCTTC	CASSPETGEGTGYTF
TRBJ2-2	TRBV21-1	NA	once	TGTGCCAGCAGCCCCAAGGAGGCCGGGAAAAGGACCGGGGAGCTGTTTTTT	CASSPKEAGKRTGELFF
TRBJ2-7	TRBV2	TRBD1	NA	TGTGCCAGCAGTCTCGACAGGGGTTACGAGCAGTACTTC	CASSLDRGYEQYF